This TCR beta chain came from a study of T-cell reconstitution after alpha-beta-depleted transplantation in children. Findings of the study overall: Approximately two months post-transplant, alpha-beta T cells reportedly originated from several hundred expanded graft clones. T cells produced anew were the main source of T-cell counts and diversity one year after transplant. From surviving recipient T cells and thymic progenitors came the high day-60 TCRbeta diversity observed in some patients.

This clonotype was found many times. What it recognizes is unknown. The germline V and J ends were trimmed by 1 base and 6 bases, with 14 bases remaining between them. The CDR3 runs to 15 residues. Unique molecular identifiers featured in how the TCRbeta library was prepared. MiXCR, applied by TCRdb to the PCR reads, yields one record per CDR3 protein. The table has 600,000 to 700,000 distinct CDR3 sequences, approximately 14% seen once. The chain links TRBV12-3 or TRBV12-4 to TRBJ2-3; the D is unclear. The sequencing used PBMCs, collected before TCRalphabeta/CD19-depleted stem cell transplant. This clonotype was obtained from a girl aged 2 to 10 with congenital amegakaryocytic thrombocytopenia, due to receive a stem cell transplant. This chain's CDR3 is CASSLDTSQRDTQYF. The CDR3 nucleotides read TGTGCCAGCAGTTTAGATACTTCCCAAAGGGATACGCAGTATTTT.